Below, 13 T cell receptor beta chains from the same sample are listed, as sequenced in a study of control samples from healthy donors and cancer patients. Libraries were prepared by immunoSEQ multiplex PCR; TCRdb keeps only in-frame clonotypes and omits some of them. The sample carries some 170,000 clones, 95% to 96% recorded once. Sequencing input: blood. The source of these receptors is a woman aged 30 to 39 in good health.

The rearrangement joins TRBV6-6 to TRBJ1-5, with D possibly matching TRBD1 (5 bases). Trimming cost V 6 bases and J 4 bases, with 16 bases left between them. This CDR3 spans 15 amino acids. CDR1 and CDR2 (germline): MNHNY, SVGAGI (reference sequence). This chain's CDR3 is CASSREGFGNQPQHF. CDR3 nucleotides: TGTGCCAGCAGCAGGGAAGGTTTCGGGAATCAGCCCCAGCATTTT.

The chain has TRBV3-1 (or the pseudogene TRBV3-2) and TRBJ2-5; 8 positions agree with TRBD1. CDR3 size: 14 residues. The V gene's germline CDR1 is LGHDT and CDR2 YNNKEL (reference sequence). Trimming at V came to 6 bases and at J to 4 bases, leaving 7 bases not matched to a gene. CDR3 loop: CASSQGALSETQYF. CDR3 sequence (DNA): TGTGCCAGCAGTCAGGGGGCGCTATCAGAGACCCAGTACTTC.

V usage is TRBV9 and J usage is TRBJ1-2; 8 bases match TRBD1. V shed 0 bases, J shed 8 bases, and the junction held 6 bases outside the gene matches. The V gene's germline CDR1 is SGDLS and CDR2 YYNGEE. CDR3 length: 14 residues. CDR3 sequence reads: CASSVASGGNGYTF. The CDR3 DNA reads TGTGCCAGCAGCGTAGCGTCAGGGGGCAACGGCTACACCTTC. The whole variable domain, remainder taken from reference TRBV9 and TRBJ1-2, is DSGVTQTPKHLITATGQRVTLRCSPRSGDLSVYWYQQSLDQGLQFLIQYYNGEERAKGNILERFSAQQFPDLHSELNLSSLELGDSALYFCASSVASGGNGYTFGSGTRLTVV.

The chain joins TRBV10-3 to TRBJ1-1; 7 bases agree with TRBD1. Germline V lookup: CDR1 ENHRY, CDR2 SYGVKD. Unmatched junction bases numbered 9, after V lost 10 bases and J lost 4 bases. CDR3 length: 13 amino acids. Here the CDR3 reads CANQGVLGTEAFF. In DNA, the CDR3 is TGTGCCAACCAGGGGGTTCTTGGCACTGAAGCTTTCTTT.

The rearrangement joins TRBV25-1 to TRBJ2-7; TRBD1 matches 7 bases. V shed 9 bases and J 3 bases; nucleotides not matched to a gene: 17. Germline V gives CDR1 MGHDK, CDR2 SYGVNS. The CDR3 loop spans 16 amino acids. CDR3 sequence reads: CASILSPTGWNYEQYF. The CDR3 bases are TGTGCCAGTATTCTAAGTCCGACAGGGTGGAACTACGAGCAGTACTTC.

V and J are TRBV11-2 and TRBJ1-2; a weak D match, TRBD1 (5 bases). The V end was cut by 4 bases, the J end by 4 bases, with 13 bases between. Germline CDR1 SGHAT, CDR2 FQNNGV. The CDR3 sequence is 14 residues long. The CDR3 spells CASSSLLGGYGYTF. The CDR3 DNA reads TGTGCCAGCAGCTCCCTACTGGGGGGCTATGGCTACACCTTC.

V is TRBV3-1 (or the pseudogene TRBV3-2) and J is TRBJ2-7; 10 nucleotides line up with TRBD1. CDR3 length: 15 residues. Unmatched junction bases numbered 2, after V lost 1 base and J lost 2 bases. CDR1 is LGHDT and CDR2 is YNNKEL in the germline V gene (reference sequence). CDR3 residues: CASSQAGQGAYEQYF. The CDR3 DNA reads as TGTGCCAGCAGCCAAGCCGGACAGGGGGCCTACGAGCAGTACTTC.

This clone has just one count. V and J are TRBV3-1 (or the pseudogene TRBV3-2) and TRBJ2-2, with TRBD1 identical over 8 bases. This CDR3 region has 15 residues. In germline, CDR1 is LGHDT, CDR2 YNNKEL (reference sequence). The J segment lost 5 bases and the V segment lost 5 bases, leaving 7 bases of the junction unmatched. CDR3 in amino acids: CASSSQGAGTGELFF. DNA for the CDR3: TGTGCCAGCAGCTCCCAGGGGGCGGGGACCGGGGAGCTGTTTTTT.

The V call is TRBV27, the J call TRBJ2-1, with 8 bases identical to TRBD1. This CDR3 has 15 amino acids. Trimming at V came to 6 bases and at J to 2 bases, leaving 6 bases not matched to a gene. Per the germline V gene, CDR1 is MNHEY and CDR2 is SMNVEV (reference sequence). The CDR3 coding sequence is TGTGCCAGCAGCTTGGACAGGGTCACCTACAATGAGCAGTTCTTC. Protein sequence: CASSLDRVTYNEQFF.

The chain has TRBV10-2 and TRBJ1-6, with D uncertain. The CDR3 spans 14 residues. Germline V CDR1 and CDR2: WSHSY, SAAADI. Trimming left V 4 bases short and J 8 bases short, with 12 bases between. The DNA for the CDR3 is TGCGCCAGCAGTGCGAGGTCAGATTATTCACCCCTCCACTTT. It specifies CASSARSDYSPLHF.

The J gene is TRBJ1-5, the V gene TRBV12-3 or TRBV12-4; no firm D call. The CDR3 has 13 residues. V lost 2 bases to trimming and J lost 7 bases, with 9 bases between them. CDR3 sequence reads: CASSLWIDQPQHF. The CDR3 nucleotides are TGTGCCAGCAGTTTATGGATTGACCAGCCCCAGCATTTT.

This clone was seen just once. V usage is TRBV10-3 and J usage is TRBJ1-1; D possibly corresponds to TRBD1 (5 bases). V was cut by 4 bases and J by 0 bases, with 6 bases left in between. This CDR3 comprises 13 residues. CDR1 and CDR2 from the germline V gene are ENHRY and SYGVKD. The CDR3 DNA is TGTGCCATCAGTGGGGGCTTGAACACTGAAGCTTTCTTT. Amino acid sequence: CAISGGLNTEAFF.

The rearrangement joins TRBV7-8 to TRBJ1-3; D unclear. Per the germline V gene, CDR1 is SGHVS and CDR2 is FQNEAQ. This CDR3 is built from 16 residues. V dropped 5 bases and J dropped 0 bases, with 14 bases sitting between them. The CDR3 loop is CASSPAQGFSGNTIYF. For the CDR3, the DNA is TGTGCCAGCAGCCCCGCTCAAGGCTTCTCTGGAAACACCATATATTTT.